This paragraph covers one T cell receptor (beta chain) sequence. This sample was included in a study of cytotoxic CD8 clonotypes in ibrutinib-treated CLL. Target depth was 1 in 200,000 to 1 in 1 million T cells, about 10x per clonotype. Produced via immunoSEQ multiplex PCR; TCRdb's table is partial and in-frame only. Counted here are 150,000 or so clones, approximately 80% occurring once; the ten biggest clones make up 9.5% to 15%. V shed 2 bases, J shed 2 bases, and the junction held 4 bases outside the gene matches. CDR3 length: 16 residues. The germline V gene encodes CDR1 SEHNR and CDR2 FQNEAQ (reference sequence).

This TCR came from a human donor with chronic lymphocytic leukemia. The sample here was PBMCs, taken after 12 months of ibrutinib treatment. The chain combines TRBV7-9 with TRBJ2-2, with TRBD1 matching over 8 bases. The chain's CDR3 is CASSLRQGPNTGELFF. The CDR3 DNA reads TGTGCCAGCAGCTTACGACAGGGGCCCAACACCGGGGAGCTGTTTTTT.